This is a list of T cell receptor beta chains from one sample in a study of T-cell memory formation after mild COVID-19. TCRdb reprocessed the 5' RACE reads via MiXCR and lists one record per CDR3 protein. The sample lists around 160,000 distinct CDR3 sequences; approximately 10% were seen once. Input material: PBMCs or a T cell subset sorted from them (not recorded which). The source is a man between 18 and 35 years old who had mild COVID-19 (a few samples of this study predate the infection). Cell type and time point are not known. The CDR3 runs from the conserved cysteine through the conserved F or W. The D gene is left open where the match is weak. Size is omitted from some rows. Given values are once, few, many or a class for expanded clones.

v_gene	abundance	d_gene	j_gene	CDR3aa	CDR3nt
TRBV7-3	few	NA	TRBJ1-5	CASSLYRAEARAWAISPHF	TGTGCCAGCAGCTTATACAGGGCCGAGGCCCGGGCGTGGGCAATCAGCCCCCATTTT
TRBV20-1	NA	TRBD2	TRBJ2-3	CSATSGTSRADTQYF	TGCAGTGCCACCTCCGGGACTAGTAGGGCAGATACGCAGTATTTT
TRBV6-1	NA	NA	TRBJ2-5	CASSLHISVETQYF	TGTGCCAGCAGCCTACACATTAGTGTTGAGACCCAGTACTTC
TRBV12-3/TRBV12-4	many	TRBD1	TRBJ2-3	CASSSTGGPADTQYF	TGTGCCAGCAGTTCAACAGGGGGCCCCGCAGATACGCAGTATTTT
TRBV6-6	NA	NA	TRBJ1-2	CASSAPGYTF	TGTGCCAGCAGTGCCCCTGGCTACACCTTC
TRBV15	few	NA	TRBJ2-7	CATSRSGTVGYEQYF	TGTGCCACCAGCAGATCCGGGACGGTGGGTTACGAGCAGTACTTC
TRBV11-2	NA	NA	TRBJ1-1	CASTSSMNTEAFF	TGTGCCAGCACCTCGAGCATGAACACTGAAGCTTTCTTT
TRBV30	few	NA	TRBJ2-2	CAWSGGRQNTGELFF	TGTGCCTGGAGTGGGGGGCGCCAGAACACCGGGGAGCTGTTTTTT
TRBV9	few	NA	TRBJ1-2	CASSDYGYTF	TGTGCCAGCAGCGACTATGGCTACACCTTC
TRBV19	few	NA	TRBJ2-4	CATQGLAKNIQYF	TGTGCCACCCAGGGGCTAGCCAAAAACATTCAGTACTTC
TRBV29-1	NA	NA	TRBJ1-5	CSVEVAGFNQPQHF	TGCAGCGTTGAAGTAGCTGGATTCAATCAGCCCCAGCATTTT
TRBV7-9	NA	TRBD1	TRBJ1-6	CASSLEKQGNSPLHF	TGTGCCAGCAGCCTGGAGAAACAGGGGAATTCACCCCTCCACTTT
TRBV11-2	many	TRBD1	TRBJ2-7	CASSPQGERKYEQYF	TGTGCCAGCAGCCCCCAGGGGGAGCGGAAATACGAGCAGTACTTC
TRBV6-5	many	NA	TRBJ1-6	CASSQGYSPLHF	TGTGCCAGCAGCCAGGGGTATTCACCCCTCCACTTT
TRBV5-1	NA	TRBD2	TRBJ2-3	CASSPGGSGGDTDTQYF	TGCGCCAGCAGCCCTGGTGGTAGCGGGGGAGACACAGATACGCAGTATTTT
TRBV2	many	NA	TRBJ1-5	CASSEQGGSQPQHF	TGTGCCAGCAGTGAACAGGGAGGGAGTCAGCCCCAGCATTTT
TRBV24-1	NA	NA	TRBJ2-2	CATSDTTGPSGELFF	TGTGCCACCAGTGACACGACAGGACCGTCCGGGGAGCTGTTTTTT
TRBV7-8	NA	NA	TRBJ1-2	CASNLRSGGFYGYTF	TGTGCCAGCAATCTTAGGTCGGGGGGCTTCTATGGCTACACCTTC
TRBV7-2	NA	NA	TRBJ2-2	CASSLGPPVTGELFF	TGTGCCAGCAGCTTAGGGCCCCCGGTGACCGGGGAGCTGTTTTTT
TRBV20-1	NA	NA	TRBJ1-2	CSADTGNYGYTF	TGCAGTGCTGACACAGGGAACTATGGCTACACCTTC
TRBV7-2	many	NA	TRBJ2-3	CASSSRVDTQYF	TGTGCCAGCAGCTCCAGGGTAGATACGCAGTATTTT
TRBV7-2	many	NA	TRBJ1-4	CASSPRGGAGKLFF	TGTGCCAGCAGCCCTCGGGGGGGGGCCGGAAAACTGTTTTTT
TRBV4-1	few	NA	TRBJ2-2	CASSHLRNTGELFF	TGCGCCAGCAGCCACCTCAGGAACACCGGGGAGCTGTTTTTT
TRBV7-2	many	NA	TRBJ2-5	CASSLASSQETQYF	TGTGCCAGCAGCTTAGCGTCCAGTCAAGAGACCCAGTACTTC
TRBV20-1	NA	NA	TRBJ1-1	CSGRQGATEAFF	TGCAGTGGCAGGCAAGGAGCCACTGAAGCTTTCTTT
TRBV5-1	NA	TRBD1	TRBJ1-1	CASSLRQGWDTEAFF	TGCGCCAGCAGCTTAAGACAGGGGTGGGACACTGAAGCTTTCTTT
TRBV7-2	few	NA	TRBJ2-7	CASSFGGRGGEQYF	TGTGCCAGCAGCTTTGGGGGACGCGGTGGCGAGCAGTACTTC
TRBV6-2/TRBV6-3	few	NA	TRBJ2-7	CASSPNGAILYEQYF	TGTGCCAGCAGTCCCAATGGGGCGATTCTCTACGAGCAGTACTTC
TRBV24-1	many	NA	TRBJ1-5	CATSDSGQLNQPQHF	TGTGCCACCAGTGATTCTGGACAGCTTAATCAGCCCCAGCATTTT
TRBV3-1	few	NA	TRBJ2-5	CASSQDTGGTQYF	TGTGCCAGCAGCCAAGACACGGGCGGGACCCAGTACTTC
TRBV7-9	many	NA	TRBJ2-1	CASSSSGTHNEQFF	TGTGCCAGCAGCTCTTCCGGGACTCACAATGAGCAGTTCTTC